The count of the clone carrying this T cell receptor (beta chain) is one. Antigen specificity is unknown. The CDR3 consists of 14 residues. Trimming left V 6 bases short and J 4 bases short, with 15 bases between. In germline, CDR1 is SNHLY, CDR2 FYNNEI. This entry belongs to a study of T cells in Graves' hyperthyroidism and ophthalmopathy. Study overall: At the time of initial diagnosis and before any treatment, peripheral blood was collected.

Findings and caveats of the study: Most thyroid clonotypes that were expanded above 0.001 also turned up in blood.

There were TCR beta CDR3 regions amplified from RNA transcripts. During a first-round RT-PCR of the TCR CDR3, the HTBI primer set was used. TCRdb analysed the multiplex PCR reads with MiXCR anew, one entry per CDR3 protein. The sample lists about 52,000 distinct CDR3 sequences, roughly 50% occurring once. With duration under 3 months, ophthalmopathy was active: Clinical Activity Score at least 3, NOSPECS at least 4. Cells are PBMCs isolated from over 7.5 ml of fresh blood. The chain recombines TRBV2 with TRBJ1-2; the D gene is possibly TRBD1 (5 bases). This TCR was recovered from a woman in her forties or fifties with Graves' ophthalmopathy. What was sequenced was blood. The CDR3 loop reads CASRGTQAVYGYTF. The CDR3 nucleotides are TGTGCCAGCAGGGGGACGCAGGCGGTCTATGGCTACACCTTC.